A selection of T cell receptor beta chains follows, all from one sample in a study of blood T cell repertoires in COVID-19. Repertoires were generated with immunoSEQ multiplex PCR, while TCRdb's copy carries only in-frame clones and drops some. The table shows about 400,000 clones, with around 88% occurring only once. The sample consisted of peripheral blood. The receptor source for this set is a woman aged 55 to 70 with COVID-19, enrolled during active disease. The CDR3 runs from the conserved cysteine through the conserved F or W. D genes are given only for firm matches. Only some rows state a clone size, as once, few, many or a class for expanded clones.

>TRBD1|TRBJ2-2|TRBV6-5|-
CASSQTGGTGELFF
TGTGCCAGCAGCCAGACAGGGGGCACCGGGGAGCTGTTTTTT
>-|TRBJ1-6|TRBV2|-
CASSEAAGGNSPLHF
TGTGCCAGCAGTGAAGCAGCCGGGGGTAATTCACCCCTCCACTTT
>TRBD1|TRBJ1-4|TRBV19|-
CASGPGQGIEKLFF
TGTGCCAGTGGACCGGGACAGGGGATTGAAAAACTGTTTTTT
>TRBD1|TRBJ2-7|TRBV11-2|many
CASSRKPGTGSSSYEQYF
TGTGCCAGCAGCCGAAAACCCGGGACAGGATCGAGCTCCTACGAGCAGTACTTC
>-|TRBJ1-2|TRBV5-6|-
CASSLDRLGDYGYTF
TGTGCCAGCAGCTTGGACAGGCTTGGCGACTATGGCTACACCTTC
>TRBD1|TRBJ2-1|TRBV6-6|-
CASSYSRTGEGGEQFF
TGTGCCAGCAGTTACTCTAGGACAGGGGAGGGGGGTGAGCAGTTCTTC
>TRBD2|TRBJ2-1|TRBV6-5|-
CASSLWTSGNEQFF
TGTGCCAGCAGCCTATGGACTAGCGGGAATGAGCAGTTCTTC
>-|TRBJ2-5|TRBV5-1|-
CASSQQGGEMTQYF
TGCGCCAGCAGCCAACAGGGTGGCGAGATGACCCAGTACTTC
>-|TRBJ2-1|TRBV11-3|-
CASTPFIYSQGYRVNEQFF
TGTGCCAGCACGCCGTTTATATATTCCCAGGGCTATAGGGTCAATGAGCAGTTCTTC
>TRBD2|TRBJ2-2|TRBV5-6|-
CASSSWTSGVVNTGELFF
TGTGCCAGCAGCTCCTGGACTAGCGGGGTTGTAAACACCGGGGAGCTGTTTTTT
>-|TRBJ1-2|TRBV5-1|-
CASSLRGGDYGYTF
TGCGCCAGCAGCTTGCGAGGGGGGGACTATGGCTACACCTTC
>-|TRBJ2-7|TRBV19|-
CASSIVGGTYEQYF
TGTGCCAGTAGTATAGTTGGCGGGACCTACGAGCAGTACTTC
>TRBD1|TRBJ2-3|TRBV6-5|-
CASSLQGAGDTQYF
TGTGCCAGCAGTTTACAGGGGGCTGGGGATACGCAGTATTTT
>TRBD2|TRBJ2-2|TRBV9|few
CASSPPGTGGTGELFF
TGTGCCAGCAGCCCCCCAGGGACGGGGGGCACCGGGGAGCTGTTTTTT
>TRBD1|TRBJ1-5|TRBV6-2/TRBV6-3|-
CASSSGQGASQPQHF
TGTGCCAGCAGTTCCGGACAGGGGGCTTCTCAGCCCCAGCATTTT
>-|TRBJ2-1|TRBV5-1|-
CASSFSQVGGNEQFF
TGCGCCAGCAGCTTTAGTCAGGTTGGGGGGAATGAGCAGTTCTTC
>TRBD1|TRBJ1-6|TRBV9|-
CASSVGQGTSYNSPLHF
TGTGCCAGCAGCGTCGGACAGGGGACCTCCTATAATTCACCCCTCCACTTT
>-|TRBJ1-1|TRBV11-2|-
CASSFNRFTEAFF
TGTGCCAGCAGCTTCAACAGGTTCACTGAAGCTTTCTTT
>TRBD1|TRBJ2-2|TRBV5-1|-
CASSFRTGSSGELFF
TGCGCCAGCAGCTTTAGGACAGGGAGTTCCGGGGAGCTGTTTTTT
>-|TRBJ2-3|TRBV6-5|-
CASSRQGTGTDTQYF
TGTGCCAGCAGCCGACAAGGCACAGGGACAGATACGCAGTATTTT
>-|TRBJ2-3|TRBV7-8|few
CASSLEAGRRVADTQYF
TGTGCCAGCAGCTTAGAGGCGGGCCGGAGGGTTGCAGATACGCAGTATTTT
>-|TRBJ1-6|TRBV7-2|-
CASSLARNSPLHF
TGTGCCAGCAGCCTAGCGCGTAATTCACCCCTCCACTTT
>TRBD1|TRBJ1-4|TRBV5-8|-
CASSPGQGRREKLFF
TGTGCCAGCAGCCCCGGACAGGGGAGGCGGGAAAAACTGTTTTTT
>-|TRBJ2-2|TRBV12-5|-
CASGLWPNTGELFF
TGTGCTAGTGGTTTGTGGCCGAACACCGGGGAGCTGTTTTTT
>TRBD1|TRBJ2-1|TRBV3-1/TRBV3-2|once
CASSQALPGTGEQFF
TGTGCCAGCAGCCAAGCGCTGCCCGGGACAGGTGAGCAGTTCTTC
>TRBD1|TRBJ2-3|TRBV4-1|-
CASSQPGQGRPDTQYF
TGCGCCAGCAGCCAGCCCGGACAGGGTAGACCAGATACGCAGTATTTT
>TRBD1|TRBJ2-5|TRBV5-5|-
CASSFAADRDETQYF
TGTGCCAGCAGCTTCGCCGCGGACAGGGATGAGACCCAGTACTTC
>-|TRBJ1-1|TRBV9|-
CASSVLGGGSGTEAFF
TGTGCCAGCAGCGTACTGGGAGGGGGTTCGGGCACTGAAGCTTTCTTT
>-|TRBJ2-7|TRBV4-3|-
CASSLSAGAGDHEQYF
TGCGCCAGCAGCCTATCTGCGGGGGCTGGAGACCACGAGCAGTACTTC
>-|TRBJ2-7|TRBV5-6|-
CASIGGDRRDREQYF
TGTGCCAGCATCGGAGGGGACAGACGAGACAGGGAGCAGTACTTC
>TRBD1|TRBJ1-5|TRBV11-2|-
CASSQGGNQPQHF
TGTGCCAGCAGCCAGGGGGGAAATCAGCCCCAGCATTTT
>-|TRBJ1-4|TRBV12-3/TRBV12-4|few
CASSLAEAEKLFF
TGTGCCAGCAGTTTAGCGGAGGCAGAAAAACTGTTTTTT